This T cell receptor (beta chain) comes out of a study of T cell changes during pregnancy in multiple sclerosis. With 6 bases clipped from V and 2 bases from J, the junction kept 4 bases outside the gene matches. The CDR3 sequence is 14 residues long. Germline CDR1 is WNHNN and CDR2 is SYGVQD (reference sequence). TCRdb's copy holds only in-frame clones and misses some; the assay was immunoSEQ multiplex PCR. The data show tens of thousands of clones, with about 93% seen just once and approximately 1.6% held by the top ten. The clonotype originates from a female donor in good health, enrolled as a control in a pregnancy study. The specimen was peripheral blood, collected in the first trimester of pregnancy. V and J are TRBV10-1 and TRBJ2-1, with 7 bases matching TRBD2. CDR3 amino acids: CASRGGSTYNEQFF. The CDR3 nucleotides read TGCGCCAGCAGAGGCGGGAGTACCTACAATGAGCAGTTCTTC.